Presented here are 29 T cell receptor beta chains from one specimen sequenced in a study of glioma-infiltrating T cells after dendritic cell vaccination. Repertoires were generated with immunoSEQ multiplex PCR, while TCRdb's copy carries only in-frame clones and drops some. The sample includes 100,000 to 120,000 clones, nearly 90% seen only once; the top ten take approximately 2.7%. Indicated time point: after dendritic cell vaccination, including at tumor progression/relapse. Sequenced material: blood, taken after dendritic cell vaccination. These receptors originate from a human donor with glioblastoma.

V usage is TRBV2 and J usage is TRBJ2-1; 10 bases agree with TRBD1. From germline, CDR1 is SNHLY and CDR2 FYNNEI. J was trimmed by 8 bases and V by 3 bases; bases with no gene match: 7. The CDR3 loop spans 15 amino acids. The CDR3 DNA follows: TGTGCCAGCAGTGATGGCGGACAGGGGGTGGATGAGCAGTTCTTC. Protein sequence: CASSDGGQGVDEQFF.

This chain uses TRBV30 with TRBJ2-1, with D maybe TRBD1 (5 bases). The germline CDR1 and CDR2 sequences are GTSNPN and SVGIG (reference sequence). The CDR3 is 14 residues long. Between the trimmed V and J ends, which lost 8 bases and 7 bases, there was a span of 21 bases. This CDR3 reads CALHWEGVRNEQFF. For the CDR3, the DNA is TGTGCCCTACATTGGGAAGGGGTTAGAAATGAGCAGTTCTTC.

The rearrangement joins TRBV11-3 to TRBJ2-5, with 7 bases aligning to TRBD1. The CDR3 runs to 16 residues. The germline gives CDR1 SGHNT, CDR2 YENEEA. V dropped 2 bases and J dropped 5; count of bases not matched to a gene: 11. CDR3 sequence reads: CASSLRATGSIETQYF. In DNA, the CDR3 is TGTGCCAGCAGCTTACGGGCGACAGGGAGTATCGAGACCCAGTACTTC.

This clone appeared a single time. The chain links TRBV7-2 to TRBJ2-7; 7 nucleotides agree with TRBD1. Germline loops: CDR1 SGHTA, CDR2 FQGNSA. With 3 bases clipped from V and 2 bases from J, the junction kept 4 bases outside the gene matches. The CDR3 consists of 14 residues. CDR3: CASSFEGGPYEQYF. The CDR3 DNA is TGTGCCAGCAGCTTTGAAGGGGGCCCCTACGAGCAGTACTTC.

This sequence joins TRBV30 and TRBJ1-3; 7 bases fit TRBD1. This CDR3 spans 15 amino acids. Germline V CDR1 and CDR2: GTSNPN, SVGIG (reference sequence). J gave up 7 bases and V 2 bases, and 11 bases lay outside the gene matches. This CDR3 is CAWSLGQKVVNTIYF. DNA of the CDR3: TGTGCCTGGAGTTTGGGACAGAAAGTTGTCAACACCATATATTTT.

This chain joins TRBV4-2 and TRBJ2-2; no clear D gene. The CDR3 loop spans 15 amino acids. The V and J ends lost 0 bases and 3 bases respectively, with 8 bases between them. The germline gives CDR1 LGHNA, CDR2 YNFKEQ. CDR3 sequence: CASSQDKDYTGELFF. DNA of the CDR3: TGTGCCAGCAGCCAAGACAAAGACTACACCGGGGAGCTGTTTTTT.

The chain links TRBV15 to TRBJ1-4; unclear D gene. The CDR3 loop spans 18 amino acids. Between the trimmed V and J ends, which lost 1 base and 0 bases, there was a span of 15 bases. Per germline, CDR1 LNHNV and CDR2 YYDKDF (reference sequence). The CDR3 is CATSRGLAGGSTNEKLFF. In DNA form, the CDR3 reads TGTGCCACCAGCAGAGGCTTGGCTGGAGGTTCAACTAATGAAAAACTGTTTTTT.

This chain uses TRBV5-1 with TRBJ2-5, with D possibly TRBD1 on 5 matching bases. This CDR3 contains 15 residues. The V end was cut by 3 bases, the J end by 1 base, with 13 bases between. The germline gives CDR1 SGHRS, CDR2 YFSETQ. The CDR3 nucleotides read TGCGCCAGCAGCTCTTCAGGGAACGGCCAAGAGACCCAGTACTTC. This gives the protein CASSSSGNGQETQYF.

The CDR3: CASSSSRNSPLHF. The CDR3 nucleotides read TGTGCCAGCAGCTCCTCGAGGAATTCACCCCTCCACTTT. V gene TRBV7-3 combines with J gene TRBJ1-6; D not resolved. Trimming left V 4 bases short and J 7 bases short, with 8 bases between. CDR1 and CDR2 from the germline V gene are SGHTA and FQGTGA. CDR3 length equals 13 residues.

The V and J genes are TRBV19 and TRBJ2-1, with 7 nucleotides matching TRBD1. V trimming: 5 bases; J trimming: 7 bases; junction bases outside the gene matches: 8. Germline lookup yields CDR1 LNHDA and CDR2 SQIVND (reference sequence). The CDR3 is made up of 14 amino acids. CDR3 in amino acids: CASSGWTGRNEQFF. The CDR3 coding sequence is TGTGCCAGTAGTGGATGGACAGGACGGAATGAGCAGTTCTTC.

The chain joins TRBV6-5 to TRBJ1-5, with 7 bases fitting TRBD1. V lost 6 bases to trimming and J lost 16 bases; unmatched junction nucleotides: 12. The CDR3 contains 12 residues. CDR1 is MNHEY and CDR2 is SVGAGI in the germline V gene. CDR3: CASSKPDRFLHF. The DNA of the CDR3 is TGTGCCAGCAGCAAGCCGGACAGGTTTCTTCATTTT.

V usage is TRBV30 and J usage is TRBJ1-5, with D possibly being TRBD1 (5 bases). Trimming pared 2 bases from V and 7 bases from J, leaving 12 bases between. The V gene's germline CDR1 is GTSNPN and CDR2 SVGIG (reference sequence). CDR3 length: 13 amino acids. The CDR3 is CAWSRGDGQPQHF. The CDR3 bases are TGTGCCTGGAGTAGGGGCGACGGCCAGCCCCAGCATTTT.

V and J are TRBV30 and TRBJ1-2; 7 bases are a match to TRBD1. The CDR3 is 15 amino acids. The germline gives CDR1 GTSNPN, CDR2 SVGIG (reference sequence). Germline trimming cut 4 bases from V and 0 bases from J; bases unmatched to any gene: 8. This CDR3 reads CAWTAQGLANYGYTF. CDR3 DNA: TGTGCCTGGACAGCACAGGGGCTAGCTAACTATGGCTACACCTTC.

The chain links TRBV9 to TRBJ1-2, with TRBD1 identical over 12 bases. J lost 2 bases, V lost 0 bases, and 14 bases had no gene match. Germline lookup yields CDR1 SGDLS and CDR2 YYNGEE. The CDR3 has 20 residues. Here the CDR3 reads CASSVDAWGQGAGENYGYTF. Here the CDR3 DNA reads TGTGCCAGCAGCGTAGACGCATGGGGACAGGGGGCAGGAGAAAACTATGGCTACACCTTC.

The chain is built from TRBV5-4 and TRBJ1-2; 10 bases are shared with TRBD1. In germline, CDR1 is SGHNT, CDR2 YYREEE (reference sequence). The CDR3 has 14 residues. After removal of 3 bases from V and 4 bases from J, the junction contained 3 bases not matched to a gene. Here the CDR3 DNA reads TGTGCCAGCAGCTGGGACAGGGGTGGCTATGGCTACACCTTC. This gives the protein CASSWDRGGYGYTF.

Regarding this clone: Because the CDR3's place on the DNA is in doubt, the DNA is left out and the CDR3 is given as listed by TCRdb. The V gene is TRBV9, the J gene TRBJ2-5; the table's D call, TRBD1, was not checked against the DNA. The CDR3 sequence runs 15 residues, both termini included. Germline lookup yields CDR1 SGDLS and CDR2 YYNGEE. The CDR3: CASSVVGQGTQVLYF.

The V gene is TRBV6-5, the J gene TRBJ2-7; 9 bases map to TRBD1. This CDR3 has 15 residues. Trimming took 6 bases from V and 5 from J; bases not matched to a gene: 11. The germline CDR1 and CDR2 sequences are MNHEY and SVGAGI. As DNA, the CDR3 is TGTGCCAGCAGAGGGGGACAGGGCAGCCCCGACGAGCAGTACTTC. As protein: CASRGGQGSPDEQYF.

This chain joins TRBV7-9 and TRBJ2-6; 12 nucleotides line up with TRBD2. Germline CDR1 is SEHNR and CDR2 is FQNEAQ (reference sequence). This CDR3 comprises 18 residues. V trimming: 5 bases; J trimming: 4 bases; junction bases outside the gene matches: 9. CDR3 sequence: CASSPGTSGPLGANVLTF. DNA for the CDR3: TGTGCCAGCAGCCCCGGGACTAGCGGGCCCCTCGGGGCCAACGTCCTGACTTTC.

V usage is TRBV2 and J usage is TRBJ2-7; TRBD1 agrees at 11 bases. The length of the CDR3 is 16 residues. Germline V gene sequence: CDR1 SNHLY, CDR2 FYNNEI. V lost 6 bases, J lost 6 bases, and 13 bases stayed unmatched. CDR3 coding DNA: TGTGCCAGCAGCGATATCGGGACAGGGGGTTCTCTCGAGCAGTACTTC. It specifies CASSDIGTGGSLEQYF.

The rearrangement links TRBV25-1 to TRBJ1-2; TRBD1 agrees at 7 bases. Germline V CDR1 and CDR2: MGHDK, SYGVNS. Trimming at V came to 4 bases and at J to 7 bases, leaving 12 bases not matched to a gene. CDR3 length equals 15 residues. CDR3 nucleotides: TGTGCCAGCAGTGGAAACAGGGGACCTGTGAGTGGCTACACCTTC. Residues: CASSGNRGPVSGYTF.

The rearrangement uses TRBV2 and TRBJ2-2, with 8 bases identical to TRBD1. Germline V gene lookup returns CDR1 SNHLY and CDR2 FYNNEI. The CDR3 runs to 12 residues. V was clipped by 9 bases and J by 7 bases; unmatched bases: 4. The CDR3 DNA sequence: TGTGCCAGTCACAGGGGGTACGGGGAGCTGTTTTTT. Translating it yields CASHRGYGELFF.

The chain carries TRBV28 and TRBJ2-7; 9 bases are a match to TRBD1. The J segment lost 5 bases and the V segment lost 0 bases, leaving 2 bases of the junction unmatched. The CDR3 contains 14 residues. From germline, CDR1 is MDHEN and CDR2 SYDVKM. In nucleotides, the CDR3 is TGTGCCAGCAGTTTATGGGACAGGGGTCACGAGCAGTACTTC. Translated, it gives CASSLWDRGHEQYF.

The chain has TRBV7-6 and TRBJ2-7; tentatively, D is TRBD1 (5 bases). The CDR3 consists of 13 residues. The germline gives CDR1 SGHVS, CDR2 FNYEAQ. V lost 5 bases to trimming and J lost 6 bases, with 14 bases between them. The CDR3 loop is CASSRTQGSEQYF. CDR3 coding DNA: TGTGCCAGCAGCAGAACCCAGGGTTCCGAGCAGTACTTC.

The chain combines TRBV6-5 with TRBJ1-1; TRBD1 might be the D (5 bases). V gave up 2 bases and J gave up 7 bases, with 11 bases separating them. This CDR3 is built from 13 residues. Germline CDR1 reads MNHEY; CDR2 reads SVGAGI. DNA for the CDR3: TGTGCCAGCAGTTACAGGGGTGGCAGTGAAGCTTTCTTT. Residues: CASSYRGGSEAFF.

V gene TRBV19 combines with J gene TRBJ1-6, with D unclear. CDR3 length: 15 amino acids. Germline CDR1 reads LNHDA; CDR2 reads SQIVND (reference sequence). Trimming took off 3 bases at V and 5 bases at J, with 11 bases between the two ends. The CDR3 is CASSIVSPHNSPLHF. In nucleotides, the CDR3 is TGTGCCAGTAGTATTGTAAGCCCGCATAATTCACCCCTCCACTTT. Complete variable domain (other parts from reference TRBV19 and TRBJ1-6): DGGITQSPKYLFRKEGQNVTLSCEQNLNHDAMYWYRQDPGQGLRLIYYSQIVNDFQKGDIAEGYSVSREKKESFPLTVTSAQKNPTAFYLCASSIVSPHNSPLHFGNGTRLTVT.

The chain combines TRBV30 with TRBJ2-7; D remains unclear. This CDR3 spans 14 amino acids. Trimming took 2 bases from V and 3 from J, leaving 14 bases between them. Germline V gene data show CDR1 as GTSNPN and CDR2 as SVGIG (reference sequence). CDR3 in DNA: TGTGCCTGGAGTCGAGGAGACGCCGTCTACGAGCAGTACTTC. Protein product: CAWSRGDAVYEQYF.

This clone was found once. The CDR3 DNA is TGTGCCAGCAGTCCGACCGTGGGCACAACTAATGAAAAACTGTTTTTT. The encoded protein is CASSPTVGTTNEKLFF. The V and J genes are TRBV27 and TRBJ1-4; unclear D gene. Germline V gives CDR1 MNHEY, CDR2 SMNVEV (reference sequence). There are 16 residues in the CDR3. The germline V and J ends were trimmed by 5 bases and 0 bases, with 13 bases remaining between them.

CDR3: CSVDRAPGQGNYGYTF. CDR3 in DNA: TGCAGCGTTGATAGGGCTCCGGGACAGGGGAATTATGGCTACACCTTC. The chain links TRBV29-1 to TRBJ1-2; 10 bases map to TRBD1. From germline, CDR1 is SQVTM and CDR2 ANQGSEA. This CDR3 has 16 amino acids. The J segment lost 5 bases and the V segment lost 3 bases, leaving 12 bases of the junction unmatched.

Notes on this clone: The junction does not match germline at one end; this may be a read error. This chain joins TRBV5-1 and TRBJ2-2, with 8 bases identical to TRBD1. CDR1 is SGHRS and CDR2 is YFSETQ in the germline V gene. The CDR3 has 15 residues. This CDR3 is CASSLVQGATEELFF. The DNA for the CDR3 is TGCGCCAGCAGCTTGGTTCAGGGGGCAACCGAGGAGCTGTTTTTT.